The rows below give T cell receptor beta chains drawn from one sample of a study of blood T cell repertoires in COVID-19. Libraries were prepared by immunoSEQ multiplex PCR; TCRdb keeps only in-frame clonotypes and omits some of them. The table includes a few hundred thousand clones, 87% detected once. Sequenced material: PBMCs or T cells enriched from blood (not recorded which). All receptors come from a man aged 25 to 45 in a cohort exposed to, infected with or recovered from COVID-19 (not recorded which). Each CDR3 is given with its conserved first and last residue. A D gene is named only where the DNA matches it firmly. Where a row states a size, it is once, few, many or the class of an expanded clone; other rows omit it.

CDR3nt | CDR3aa | j_gene | abundance | len | d_gene | v_gene
TGTGCCAGCAGCGCGCCGACAGGGGCCTCCTACAATGAGCAGTTCTTC | CASSAPTGASYNEQFF | TRBJ2-1 | - | 16 | TRBD1 | TRBV9
TGTGCCAGCAGCCCTACGGGGGGGCGCTCTGAAAAACTGTTTTTT | CASSPTGGRSEKLFF | TRBJ1-4 | - | 15 | - | TRBV7-6
TGTGCCAGCAGTCCGGACAGGAACTATGGCTACACCTTC | CASSPDRNYGYTF | TRBJ1-2 | - | 13 | TRBD1 | TRBV6-5
TGTGCCAGTGAGGGACGCGGGGTCACTGAAGCTTTCTTT | CASEGRGVTEAFF | TRBJ1-1 | - | 13 | - | TRBV5-4
TGTGCCAGTAAAACTCTGAGCTCTGGAAACACCATATATTTT | CASKTLSSGNTIYF | TRBJ1-3 | - | 14 | - | TRBV19
TGTGCCAGCAGCTTGGCCGGAGGGCTAAACTATGGCTACACCTTC | CASSLAGGLNYGYTF | TRBJ1-2 | - | 15 | - | TRBV5-5
TGCGCCAGCAGCTTGGTAGGGGTTAATGAAAAACTGTTTTTT | CASSLVGVNEKLFF | TRBJ1-4 | - | 14 | - | TRBV5-1
TGTGCCAGCAGCGCCGGGACAGGGTTTGAGACCCAGTACTTC | CASSAGTGFETQYF | TRBJ2-5 | - | 14 | TRBD1 | TRBV9
TGTGCCAGCAGCGTAGGATTGGCGGGAGGGCCTCAGGACGAGCAGTACTTC | CASSVGLAGGPQDEQYF | TRBJ2-7 | - | 17 | TRBD2 | TRBV9
TGTGCCAGCAGTGAAGTTAGCAACTACGAGCAGTACTTC | CASSEVSNYEQYF | TRBJ2-7 | - | 13 | - | TRBV2
TGTGCCAGCAGCTTCATCGGAGTCAGGGAGGTCTATGGCTACACCTTC | CASSFIGVREVYGYTF | TRBJ1-2 | - | 16 | - | TRBV7-9
TGTGCCAGCAGTAGCCACAGGGGGCTCGGAGAGACCCAGTACTTC | CASSSHRGLGETQYF | TRBJ2-5 | - | 15 | TRBD1 | TRBV6-6
TGTGCCAGCAGGTACCAAGGAGGGTTCAATGAGCAGTTCTTC | CASRYQGGFNEQFF | TRBJ2-1 | - | 14 | - | TRBV2
TGTGCCAGCAGCTTCGGGACTAGTCAGTTAGATGAGCAGTTCTTC | CASSFGTSQLDEQFF | TRBJ2-1 | - | 15 | TRBD2 | TRBV7-3
TGTGCCAGCAGCTTAAGTCGTGCGGCAGAAGGGCAGTATTTT | CASSLSRAAEGQYF | TRBJ2-3 | - | 14 | - | TRBV7-9
TGCAGCGCGGGGACAGGAAGGAGCTACGAGCAGTACTTC | CSAGTGRSYEQYF | TRBJ2-7 | few | 13 | TRBD1 | TRBV29-1
TGTGCCAGCAGCTCTGCACCGGGACTAGCGGCATACGAGCAGTACTTC | CASSSAPGLAAYEQYF | TRBJ2-7 | - | 16 | TRBD2 | TRBV5-4
TGTGCCAGCAGCCGGGGACTAGCGGGAGAGGAAGAGCAGTTCTTC | CASSRGLAGEEEQFF | TRBJ2-1 | - | 15 | TRBD2 | TRBV14
TGCAGCGTTGTGGAGGACAGGAACACTGAAGCTTTCTTT | CSVVEDRNTEAFF | TRBJ1-1 | - | 13 | - | TRBV29-1
TGTGCCAGCAGCCGAGCTCAGGGGGCTGGCACTGAAGCTTTCTTT | CASSRAQGAGTEAFF | TRBJ1-1 | - | 15 | TRBD1 | TRBV14
TGTGCCAGTAGAGGACAGGGGGTCTACGAGCAGTACTTC | CASRGQGVYEQYF | TRBJ2-7 | few | 13 | TRBD1 | TRBV19
TGCAGCGTTGATGGCGGGGGACAGGGTAAAAGCACAGATACGCAGTATTTT | CSVDGGGQGKSTDTQYF | TRBJ2-3 | - | 17 | TRBD1 | TRBV29-1
TGTGCCAGCAGCAGAACTAGCGGCACAGATACGCAGTATTTT | CASSRTSGTDTQYF | TRBJ2-3 | - | 14 | TRBD2 | TRBV7-2
TGTGCCAGCAGCCAACCAGGGGTGAACTATGGCTACACCTTC | CASSQPGVNYGYTF | TRBJ1-2 | - | 14 | - | TRBV3-1/TRBV3-2
TGTGCCAGCAGCTCGACAGGGGCCTATGGCTACACCTTC | CASSSTGAYGYTF | TRBJ1-2 | once | 13 | TRBD1 | TRBV7-3
TGTGCCAGCAGTGTGGCGGGTTCATCACCCCTCCACTTT | CASSVAGSSPLHF | TRBJ1-6 | - | 13 | - | TRBV27
TGTGCCAGCAGCTTGGTCGGTCAGCCCCAGCATTTT | CASSLVGQPQHF | TRBJ1-5 | - | 12 | - | TRBV5-6
TGTGCCAGCAGGACCGGGACAGCTATCACCTACACCTTC | CASRTGTAITYTF | TRBJ1-2 | once | 13 | TRBD1 | TRBV28
TGTGCCAGCAGCTTACACACCTTCCGCGGACTAGCCAAAAACATTCAGTACTTC | CASSLHTFRGLAKNIQYF | TRBJ2-4 | once | 18 | - | TRBV7-8
TGTGCCAGCAGTTTCACAGGGAGTTCCAATGAGCAGTTCTTC | CASSFTGSSNEQFF | TRBJ2-1 | - | 14 | - | TRBV6-5
TGCGCCAGCAGCTTGGCCCAGCAAGAGACCCAGTACTTC | CASSLAQQETQYF | TRBJ2-5 | few | 13 | - | TRBV5-1
TGCGCCAGCAGACAAACAGGGGCTGGAAACACCATATATTTT | CASRQTGAGNTIYF | TRBJ1-3 | - | 14 | TRBD1 | TRBV4-1
TGTGCCAGCAGCTTGGTTGGGGGCCTGCGCTCTGGAAACACCATATATTTT | CASSLVGGLRSGNTIYF | TRBJ1-3 | once | 17 | - | TRBV5-6
TGTGCCAGCAGTTTAACCGCACAGGGGGGCCAAGAGACCCAGTACTTC | CASSLTAQGGQETQYF | TRBJ2-5 | - | 16 | TRBD1 | TRBV28
TGCGCCAGCAGCTCGACAGGGAATGGCAATCAGCCCCAGCATTTT | CASSSTGNGNQPQHF | TRBJ1-5 | once | 15 | TRBD1 | TRBV5-1
TGTGCCAACAGCTTTAGCGGGAGAAGTGAGCAGTACTTC | CANSFSGRSEQYF | TRBJ2-7 | - | 13 | TRBD2 | TRBV10-3
TGTGCCAGCACCCCACGCGGAGCGGCGGGAGGGGTCGACCGCACAGATACGCAGTATTTT | CASTPRGAAGGVDRTDTQYF | TRBJ2-3 | once | 20 | TRBD2 | TRBV3-1/TRBV3-2
TGTGCCAGCAGCCCCCCCGGGCCAGGGGCCGCGCCCCAGCATTTT | CASSPPGPGAAPQHF | TRBJ1-5 | few | 15 | - | TRBV28
TGTGCCAGCAGTTTAATCAGTGGACAGGGGAGGGTAAAACTGTTTTTT | CASSLISGQGRVKLFF | TRBJ1-4 | - | 16 | TRBD1 | TRBV28
TGTGCCAGCAGCATCGGACTAGAGGGGCCCTACGAGCAGTACTTC | CASSIGLEGPYEQYF | TRBJ2-7 | - | 15 | TRBD2 | TRBV9
TGTGCCAGCAGCCCTAAACAAGGGGGCACCGGGGAGCTGTTTTTT | CASSPKQGGTGELFF | TRBJ2-2 | - | 15 | - | TRBV7-2